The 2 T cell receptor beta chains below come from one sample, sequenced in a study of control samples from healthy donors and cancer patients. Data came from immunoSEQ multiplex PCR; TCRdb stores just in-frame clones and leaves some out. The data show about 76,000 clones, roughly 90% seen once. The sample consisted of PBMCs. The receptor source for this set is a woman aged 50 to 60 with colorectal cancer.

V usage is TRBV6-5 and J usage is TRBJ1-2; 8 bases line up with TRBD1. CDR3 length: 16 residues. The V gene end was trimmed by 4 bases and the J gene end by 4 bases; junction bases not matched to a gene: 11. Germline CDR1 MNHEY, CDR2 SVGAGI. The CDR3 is CASSWTGTNLVYGYTF. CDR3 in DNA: TGTGCCAGCAGTTGGACAGGGACCAACTTAGTCTATGGCTACACCTTC.

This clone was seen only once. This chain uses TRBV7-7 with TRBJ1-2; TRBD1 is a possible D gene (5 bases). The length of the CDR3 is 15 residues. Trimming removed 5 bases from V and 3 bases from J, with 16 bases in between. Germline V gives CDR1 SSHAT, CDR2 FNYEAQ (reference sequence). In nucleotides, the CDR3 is TGTGCCAGCAGCCAGGCCTTCGGGGCTTACTATGGCTACACCTTC. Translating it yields CASSQAFGAYYGYTF.